A single sample is the source of the 14 T cell receptor beta chains below, sequenced in a study of blood T cell repertoires in COVID-19. Method: immunoSEQ multiplex PCR; TCRdb's copy keeps in-frame clones and lacks some. This table holds 24,000 or so clones, approximately 85% found once. The sequenced sample was peripheral blood. These receptor sequences come from a man aged 65 to 85 in a cohort sampled during active COVID-19.

This clone was picked up one time. The V gene is TRBV30, the J gene TRBJ1-1; 7 bases are shared with TRBD1. Germline CDR1 GTSNPN, CDR2 SVGIG (reference sequence). The length of the CDR3 is 13 residues. Trimming took 4 bases from V and 4 from J; bases not matched to a gene: 6. CDR3 bases: TGTGCCTGGAACCGGCCAGGGGGCACTGAAGCTTTCTTT. It codes for CAWNRPGGTEAFF.

The CDR3 loop is CATAGTGVVDTQYF. The CDR3 nucleotides are TGTGCCACAGCCGGGACAGGGGTCGTGGATACGCAGTATTTT. V is TRBV24-1 and J is TRBJ2-3, with TRBD1 identical over 10 bases. With 10 bases clipped from V and 6 bases from J, the junction kept 9 bases outside the gene matches. The CDR3 contains 14 residues. The germline gives CDR1 KGHDR, CDR2 SFDVKD.

This sequence joins TRBV14 and TRBJ1-2; D unclear. V was cut by 5 bases and J by 8 bases, with 21 bases left in between. The germline gives CDR1 SGHDN, CDR2 FVKESK. CDR3 length: 15 amino acids. The CDR3 bases are TGTGCCAGCAGCTCACTGGGAGGTACCTTCTTAGGCTACACCTTC. It is translated as CASSSLGGTFLGYTF.

The chain combines TRBV10-2 with TRBJ2-1, with a possible D match to TRBD2 (6 bases). Trimming stripped 8 bases from V and 10 bases from J, with 15 bases between. The CDR3 covers 12 residues. Germline CDR1 is WSHSY and CDR2 is SAAADI. The CDR3 is CASQRSGEEQFF. In DNA, the CDR3 is TGCGCCAGCCAAAGGTCGGGAGAAGAGCAGTTCTTC.

The V call is TRBV27, the J call TRBJ2-1, with 7 bases fitting TRBD2. The germline gives CDR1 MNHEY, CDR2 SMNVEV (reference sequence). The V and J ends lost 6 bases and 5 bases, in that order; junction bases with no gene match: 10. The CDR3 runs to 15 residues. The CDR3 DNA is TGTGCCAGCAGCTTACTAGCGCGGGGGAACAATGAGCAGTTCTTC. It specifies CASSLLARGNNEQFF.

The chain combines TRBV18 with TRBJ1-5, with D possibly matching TRBD1 (5 bases). Germline CDR1 is KGHSH and CDR2 is LQKENI. CDR3 length: 13 amino acids. V was clipped by 3 bases and J by 5 bases, with 8 bases between them. The CDR3, as DNA: TGTGCCAGCTCACCGGACATAGATCAGCCCCAGCATTTT. It is translated as CASSPDIDQPQHF.

The rearrangement links TRBV7-6 to TRBJ2-1; TRBD2 aligns across 8 bases. Germline V gene data show CDR1 as SGHVS and CDR2 as FNYEAQ. V was pared by 4 bases and J by 6 bases, with 14 bases of the junction left unmatched. The CDR3 has 17 residues. The CDR3 region is CASSSNSVGRAVNEQFF. In nucleotides, the CDR3 is TGTGCCAGCAGCTCGAACTCGGTCGGGAGGGCCGTCAATGAGCAGTTCTTC. Complete variable domain (other parts from reference TRBV7-6 and TRBJ2-1): GAGVSQSPRYKVTKRGQDVALRCDPISGHVSLYWYRQALGQGPEFLTYFNYEAQQDKSGLPNDRFSAERPEGSISTLTIQRTEQRDSAMYRCASSSNSVGRAVNEQFFGPGTRLTVL.

The CDR3 sequence: CASSLGLAGTHEQFF. In DNA form, the CDR3 reads TGTGCCAGCAGCCTTGGACTAGCGGGAACGCATGAGCAGTTCTTC. The J gene is TRBJ2-1, the V gene TRBV14, with 12 bases fitting TRBD2. This CDR3 region has 15 residues. Unmatched junction bases numbered 6, after V lost 4 bases and J lost 8 bases. Germline V gene data show CDR1 as SGHDN and CDR2 as FVKESK.

This chain links TRBV5-5 with TRBJ2-5; TRBD2 aligns across 12 bases. CDR3 size: 18 residues. Germline V gene lookup returns CDR1 SGHKS and CDR2 YYEKEE (reference sequence). With 4 bases clipped from V and 0 bases from J, the junction kept 10 bases outside the gene matches. The CDR3 DNA reads TGTGCCAGCAGCCCCGGACTAGCGGGATGGGCGTACCAAGAGACCCAGTACTTC. It encodes CASSPGLAGWAYQETQYF.

The count of this clone is one. This chain joins TRBV6-2 or TRBV6-3 and TRBJ2-1; 7 positions match TRBD2. CDR3 length equals 19 residues. The J segment lost 0 bases and the V segment lost 6 bases, leaving 17 bases of the junction unmatched. Germline CDR1 reads MNHEY; CDR2 reads SVGEGT. The CDR3 spells CASSSSSGEASSSYNEQFF. CDR3 bases: TGTGCCAGCAGCAGTTCTAGCGGCGAGGCGTCTAGCTCCTACAATGAGCAGTTCTTC.

The CDR3 reads CASSSDRGAHYEQYF. CDR3 in DNA: TGTGCCAGCAGTTCGGACAGGGGGGCACACTACGAGCAGTACTTC. This sequence joins TRBV27 and TRBJ2-7; 10 bases map to TRBD1. The germline gives CDR1 MNHEY, CDR2 SMNVEV (reference sequence). The CDR3 is made up of 15 amino acids. Trimming at V came to 4 bases and at J to 3 bases, leaving 6 bases not matched to a gene.

The V and J genes are TRBV5-6 and TRBJ1-5, with D possibly TRBD1 on 5 matching bases. Germline V gives CDR1 SGHDT, CDR2 YYEEEE. V lost 3 bases to trimming and J lost 3 bases, with 10 bases between them. The CDR3 has 14 residues. The CDR3 protein is CASSSRQNNQPQHF. CDR3 in DNA: TGTGCCAGCAGCTCCCGACAGAACAATCAGCCCCAGCATTTT.

The V call is TRBV29-1, the J call TRBJ2-7, with 13 bases matching TRBD2. V trimming: 4 bases; J trimming: 3 bases; junction bases outside the gene matches: 6. From germline, CDR1 is SQVTM and CDR2 ANQGSEA. The CDR3 is made up of 15 amino acids. This CDR3 is CSVGRRLAGGYEQYF. The CDR3 DNA reads TGCAGCGTTGGACGGAGACTAGCGGGAGGCTACGAGCAGTACTTC.

The V and J genes are TRBV5-1 and TRBJ1-2; D ambiguous. The CDR3 length is 12 residues. The V end lost 0 bases, the J end lost 8 bases, and 8 bases lay between the germline ends. CDR1 and CDR2 from the germline V gene are SGHRS and YFSETQ. The CDR3 is CASSLVGVGYTF. CDR3 coding DNA: TGCGCCAGCAGCTTGGTCGGGGTCGGCTACACCTTC.